Below, one T cell receptor beta chain is given with its context. This sample stems from a study of CD8 T cells in Susac syndrome. The CDR3 is made up of 16 amino acids. Trimming removed 0 bases at V and 6 bases at J, with 15 bases between. Germline V lookup: CDR1 LGHNA, CDR2 YNFKEQ. RNA was extracted with the RNeasy kit, and a quantity of roughly 0.5 to 1 ug was reverse transcribed using random hexamers. A multiplex approach, immunoSEQ multiplex PCR, amplified TCR beta CDR3 across 54 Vbeta and 13 Jbeta. TCRdb re-derived calls from the immunoSEQ multiplex PCR reads in MiXCR, one entry per CDR3 protein. This sample has 250,000 to 300,000 distinct CDR3 sequences, with about 89% found just once.

The chain couples TRBV4-2 to TRBJ2-1; the D is unclear. The sequence was collected from a human donor with multiple sclerosis. The sample comprised CD8+ T cells from PBMCs. CDR3 DNA sequence: TGTGCCAGCAGCCAAGAAGAGGTGGTTTTGGTCAATGAGCAGTTCTTC. The encoded protein is CASSQEEVVLVNEQFF.